Below are 7 T cell receptor beta chains sequenced from a single sample in a study of T cell responses to AZD1222 COVID-19 vaccine. Clones were read by immunoSEQ multiplex PCR, and TCRdb kept only the in-frame ones, dropping some. This table holds around 46,000 clones, about 88% found once. Sequenced material: peripheral blood, taken 28 days after the second AZD1222 dose. All receptors derive from an adult who received the AZD1222 COVID-19 vaccine.

This chain links TRBV10-3 with TRBJ2-5; 7 bases line up with TRBD2. The CDR3 covers 12 residues. Germline trimming cut 11 bases from V and 0 bases from J; bases unmatched to any gene: 3. CDR1 ENHRY and CDR2 SYGVKD come from the germline V gene. CDR3 in amino acids: CAAGEDQETQYF. CDR3 in DNA: TGTGCCGCGGGGGAGGACCAAGAGACCCAGTACTTC.

The V and J genes are TRBV28 and TRBJ2-2; TRBD1 is a possible D gene (7 bases). Trimming removed 5 bases at V and 7 bases at J, with 20 bases between. Germline CDR1 and CDR2: MDHEN and SYDVKM. The CDR3 is 16 amino acids. This CDR3 reads CASSASGTAGYGELFF. DNA of the CDR3: TGTGCCAGCAGTGCCTCCGGGACAGCGGGTTACGGGGAGCTGTTTTTT. Full variable domain (remainder filled in from reference TRBV28 and TRBJ2-2): DVKVTQSSRYLVKRTGEKVFLECVQDMDHENMFWYRQDPGLGLRLIYFSYDVKMKEKGDIPEGYSVSREKKERFSLILESASTNQTSMYLCASSASGTAGYGELFFGEGSRLTVL.

This chain joins TRBV3-1 (or the pseudogene TRBV3-2) and TRBJ2-1; 8 bases map to TRBD1. Per the germline V gene, CDR1 is LGHDT and CDR2 is YNNKEL (reference sequence). Germline trimming cut 0 bases from V and 9 bases from J; bases unmatched to any gene: 10. The CDR3 sequence is 16 residues long. CDR3 in DNA: TGTGCCAGCAGCCAAGATATCGGGCAGGGGGCGGTTGAGCAGTTCTTC. This translates into CASSQDIGQGAVEQFF.

This chain uses TRBV5-1 with TRBJ2-1, with 16 nucleotides matching TRBD2. Trimming at V came to 0 bases and at J to 8 bases, leaving 2 bases not matched to a gene. The CDR3 is 16 amino acids. Germline loops: CDR1 SGHRS, CDR2 YFSETQ. CDR3 DNA: TGCGCCAGCAGCTTGGGGGGACTAGCGGGAGGGTATGAGCAGTTCTTC. Its translation: CASSLGGLAGGYEQFF.

The gene calls are TRBV25-1 and TRBJ2-1; 7 bases agree with TRBD1. The V gene end was trimmed by 5 bases and the J gene end by 12 bases; junction bases not matched to a gene: 10. Germline CDR1 is MGHDK and CDR2 is SYGVNS. The CDR3 consists of 13 residues. In DNA form, the CDR3 reads TGTGCCAGCAGTTCAAATCCGGACAGGACGCAGTTCTTC. Its protein is CASSSNPDRTQFF.

V is TRBV19 and J is TRBJ2-3, with 9 bases that match TRBD1. Per the germline V gene, CDR1 is LNHDA and CDR2 is SQIVND (reference sequence). V shed 4 bases, J shed 4 bases, and the junction held 0 bases outside the gene matches. The CDR3 is made up of 13 amino acids. The chain's CDR3 is CASSNRGPDTQYF. The DNA for the CDR3 is TGTGCCAGTAGTAACAGGGGGCCAGATACGCAGTATTTT.

The chain joins TRBV7-3 to TRBJ1-2; D uncertain. The CDR3 runs to 16 residues. CDR1 and CDR2 from the germline V gene are SGHTA and FQGTGA. V was pared by 5 bases and J by 2 bases, with 18 bases between. The CDR3 here is CASSPTGGRLNYGYTF. CDR3 bases: TGTGCCAGCAGCCCGACGGGTGGCCGATTGAACTATGGCTACACCTTC.